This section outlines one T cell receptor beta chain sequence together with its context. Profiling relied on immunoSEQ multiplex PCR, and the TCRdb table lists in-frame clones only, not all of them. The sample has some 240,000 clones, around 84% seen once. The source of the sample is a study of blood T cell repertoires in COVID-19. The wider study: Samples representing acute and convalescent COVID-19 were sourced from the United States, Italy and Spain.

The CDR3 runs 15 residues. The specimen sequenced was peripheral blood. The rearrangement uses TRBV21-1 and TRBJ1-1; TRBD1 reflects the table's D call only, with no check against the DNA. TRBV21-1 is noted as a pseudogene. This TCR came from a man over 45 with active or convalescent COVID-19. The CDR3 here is CASSKIISGQDEAFF. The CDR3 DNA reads TGTGCCAGCAGCAAAATCATCTCAGGGCAGGATGAAGCTTTCTTT.